These T cell receptor beta chains were read from a single sample in a study of blood T cell repertoires in COVID-19. Assay: immunoSEQ multiplex PCR; the TCRdb copy retains only in-frame clones and omits some. Of 90,000 to 150,000 clones in the sample, around nine tenths were seen once. The sequenced sample was peripheral blood. The source is a woman aged 50 to 65 with acute or convalescent COVID-19. Each CDR3 is given with its conserved first and last residue. D genes are given only for firm matches. Where a row states a size, it is once, few, many or the class of an expanded clone; other rows omit it.

>12|TRBV3-1/TRBV3-2|TRBJ1-5|TRBD1|once
TGTGCCAGCAGCCAAGGAGGGGGCACCCAGCATTTT
CASSQGGGTQHF
>14|TRBV5-1|TRBJ1-2|.|.
TGCGCCAGCAGCTCCGAACAGGGTGAGGGAGGCTACACCTTC
CASSSEQGEGGYTF
>15|TRBV4-3|TRBJ2-1|TRBD2|once
TGCGCCAGCAGCCAGGGACTAGCGGGAGGGCGTGAGCAGTTCTTC
CASSQGLAGGREQFF
>15|TRBV4-1|TRBJ1-3|.|.
TGCGCCAGCAGCCCTTTTATTAGAAGTGGAAACACCATATATTTT
CASSPFIRSGNTIYF
>17|TRBV7-2|TRBJ1-6|.|once
TGTGCCAGCAGCGAAATAACACTCAACCAGGCGTATTCACCCCTCCACTTT
CASSEITLNQAYSPLHF
>13|TRBV11-2|TRBJ1-2|TRBD1|.
TGTGCCAGCAGCCCCCGGACAGGGGACGGCTACACCTTC
CASSPRTGDGYTF
>14|TRBV13|TRBJ1-2|TRBD1|.
TGTGCCAGCAGCTCCGGCGGGACAGGGGTTGGCTACACCTTC
CASSSGGTGVGYTF
>13|TRBV7-2|TRBJ1-1|.|.
TGTGCCAGCAGCTCCCTGCGGAGTACTGAAGCTTTCTTT
CASSSLRSTEAFF
>14|TRBV29-1|TRBJ2-5|.|.
TGCAGCGTTGCCTCGGACTATCAACTAGAGACCCAGTACTTC
CSVASDYQLETQYF
>15|TRBV28|TRBJ2-1|TRBD1|once
TGTGCCAGCAGTTTTCGGGACAGGGGAGCGAATGAGCAGTTCTTC
CASSFRDRGANEQFF
>13|TRBV2|TRBJ2-2|.|.
TGTGCCAGCCAGAGGGAAAACACCGGGGAGCTGTTTTTT
CASQRENTGELFF
>12|TRBV12-3/TRBV12-4|TRBJ2-5|.|.
TGTGCCAGCAGTTTTTTGGGTTTCAGGCAGTACTTC
CASSFLGFRQYF
>13|TRBV12-3/TRBV12-4|TRBJ1-5|.|.
TGTGCCAGTCGGGGATCTGGCAATCAGCCCCAGCATTTT
CASRGSGNQPQHF
>13|TRBV12-3/TRBV12-4|TRBJ1-5|.|.
TGTGCCAGCAAGGGGCTTAGCAATCAGCCCCAGCATTTT
CASKGLSNQPQHF
>16|TRBV28|TRBJ2-1|TRBD2|.
TGTGCCAGCAGTTCTAGCGGGGCCCGGCACTACAATGAGCAGTTCTTC
CASSSSGARHYNEQFF
>16|TRBV19|TRBJ1-5|.|.
TGTGCCAGTAGTATAGGGTATGAACGAGACAATCAGCCCCAGCATTTT
CASSIGYERDNQPQHF
>13|TRBV6-6|TRBJ2-1|.|few
TGTGCCAGCAGCCGAGGCCAACCCCCTGAGCAGTTCTTC
CASSRGQPPEQFF
>14|TRBV7-9|TRBJ2-1|.|.
TGTGCCAGCAGCCTGACGGAGAGTTACAATGAGCAGTTCTTC
CASSLTESYNEQFF
>14|TRBV5-5|TRBJ1-2|.|.
TGTGCCAGCAGCCCCGTGCCGGAGACCTATGGCTACACCTTC
CASSPVPETYGYTF
>15|TRBV5-1|TRBJ2-3|.|.
TGCGCCAGCAGCTTGGCGGGTAAATTCACAGATACGCAGTATTTT
CASSLAGKFTDTQYF
>15|TRBV7-6|TRBJ1-5|TRBD1|.
TGTGCCAGCAGCACAGGACAGGGTCGAAATCAGCCCCAGCATTTT
CASSTGQGRNQPQHF
>16|TRBV11-2|TRBJ1-3|.|.
TGTGCCAGCAGCATTCCCAGGGGACCCTCTGGAAACACCATATATTTT
CASSIPRGPSGNTIYF
>16|TRBV7-2|TRBJ1-3|.|.
TGTGCCAGCAGCTCCCGTCCCGAGGGCTCTGGAAACACCATATATTTT
CASSSRPEGSGNTIYF
>14|TRBV9|TRBJ1-2|TRBD1|.
TGTGCCAGCAGCGTGACCGGGACAGTACATGGCTACACCTTC
CASSVTGTVHGYTF
>15|TRBV25-1|TRBJ1-1|.|.
TGTGCCAGCAGCGAGCCCGGACAGCTGGGGACTGAAGCTTTCTTT
CASSEPGQLGTEAFF
>13|TRBV15|TRBJ1-5|TRBD1|.
TGTGCCACCGGGCCTGACAGGGAACTGCCCCAGCATTTT
CATGPDRELPQHF
>16|TRBV19|TRBJ2-3|TRBD2|.
TGTGCCAGTAGTTTTCGAGCGAGGGAGGGTAGAGATACGCAGTATTTT
CASSFRAREGRDTQYF
>15|TRBV7-9|TRBJ1-2|TRBD1|.
TGTGCCAGCAACTTAGCCGGGACAGCGAACTATGGCTACACCTTC
CASNLAGTANYGYTF
>13|TRBV30|TRBJ1-3|TRBD1|.
TGTGCCTGGGATCAGGGGGTTGGAAACACCATATATTTT
CAWDQGVGNTIYF
>18|TRBV3-1/TRBV3-2|TRBJ1-5|.|.
TGTGCCAGCAGCCAAGATCTATCCACGTTCTTCGCCTATCAGCCCCAGCATTTT
CASSQDLSTFFAYQPQHF
>16|TRBV18|TRBJ2-2|TRBD1|few
TGTGCCAGCTCACCTCCGACAGGGGGTAACACCGGGGAGCTGTTTTTT
CASSPPTGGNTGELFF
>14|TRBV7-9|TRBJ1-5|TRBD1|.
TGTGCCAGCAGTCAGACAGGGTTCAATCAGCCCCAGCATTTT
CASSQTGFNQPQHF
>13|TRBV19|TRBJ2-7|.|.
TGTGCCAGTAGTTTAGGGGCGACCTACGAGCAGTACTTC
CASSLGATYEQYF
>12|TRBV2|TRBJ2-5|.|.
TGTGCCAGCAGGAGGGACCAAGAGACCCAGTACTTC
CASRRDQETQYF
>14|TRBV5-1|TRBJ1-1|.|.
TGCGCCAGCAGCTTGGCTACCGGCGGGAGTGAAGCTTTCTTT
CASSLATGGSEAFF
>10|TRBV29-1|TRBJ2-3|.|.
TGCAGTTCCTTCACAGATACGCAGTATTTT
CSSFTDTQYF
>18|TRBV27|TRBJ2-2|TRBD1|.
TGTGCCAGCAGTTTCATCCTCGGGACAGGGGGCGACACCGGGGAGCTGTTTTTT
CASSFILGTGGDTGELFF
>15|TRBV6-1|TRBJ1-2|.|.
TGTGCCAGCAGTGAAATGCGGAGAGCTAACTATGGCTACACCTTC
CASSEMRRANYGYTF
>17|TRBV20-1|TRBJ1-6|.|.
TGCAGTGCTAGTTCTACAGGCTCCAGCTCCTATAATTCACCCCTCCACTTT
CSASSTGSSSYNSPLHF
>15|TRBV7-2|TRBJ1-4|.|.
TGTGCCAGCAGCGACTCCAGGGATCCCTCAGAAAAACTGTTTTTT
CASSDSRDPSEKLFF
>14|TRBV12-5|TRBJ1-2|TRBD1|few
TGTGCTAGTGGCCGGGACAGGAGCGACTATGGCTACACCTTC
CASGRDRSDYGYTF
>15|TRBV5-8|TRBJ2-7|TRBD1|.
TGTGCCAGCATCACGGACAGGGGGCGTTTCTACGAGCAGTACTTC
CASITDRGRFYEQYF
>15|TRBV6-4|TRBJ1-2|.|.
TGTGCCAGCAGTGACCCCCCCGGGCCGCAGGGTGGCTACACCTTC
CASSDPPGPQGGYTF
>12|TRBV6-5|TRBJ1-1|.|.
TGTGCCAGCAGCGGGGTTTACACTGAAGCTTTCTTT
CASSGVYTEAFF
>12|TRBV7-2|TRBJ1-5|.|.
TGTGCCAGCAGCCCGTCAGGGGAGCCCCAGCATTTT
CASSPSGEPQHF
>16|TRBV6-5|TRBJ2-3|.|.
TGTGCCAGCAGTTACGGGAGGCCGGGAGACACAGATACGCAGTATTTT
CASSYGRPGDTDTQYF
>16|TRBV27|TRBJ2-7|.|.
TGTGCCAGCAGTTTAACCCGACAGTTTGAAGTCTACGAGCAGTACTTC
CASSLTRQFEVYEQYF
>12|TRBV23-1|TRBJ1-5|.|.
TGCGCCAGCAGTCAAGAGCTTCAGCCCCAGCATTTT
CASSQELQPQHF
>13|TRBV6-4|TRBJ1-2|.|.
TGTGCCAGCAGGACTCAAGGTGGGTATGGCTACACCTTC
CASRTQGGYGYTF
>16|TRBV27|TRBJ1-1|TRBD1|few
TGTGCCAGCAGTTTATTGAACAGGGGTATCGGCACTGAAGCTTTCTTT
CASSLLNRGIGTEAFF
>15|TRBV9|TRBJ2-5|TRBD1|.
TGTGCCAGCAGCGTAAATACAGGGGGCCCAGAGACCCAGTACTTC
CASSVNTGGPETQYF
>15|TRBV5-1|TRBJ2-3|.|.
TGCGCCAGCAGCGCTGGTCTAGCCCTCACAGATACGCAGTATTTT
CASSAGLALTDTQYF
>17|TRBV3-1/TRBV3-2|TRBJ2-3|TRBD2|.
TGTGCCAGCAGCCGCCCCCTGGGGCGGGGGGACACAGATACGCAGTATTTT
CASSRPLGRGDTDTQYF
>16|TRBV4-3|TRBJ2-3|TRBD2|.
TGCGCCAGCAGCCAAGGTAGCGGGGGGGCCTATGATACGCAGTATTTT
CASSQGSGGAYDTQYF